This T cell receptor beta chain is drawn from a study of blood T cell repertoires in COVID-19. As for the study in general: Nucleic acid was either cDNA or gDNA, and it came from T cells, B-cell-depleted T cells, or PBMCs.

This CDR3 contains 15 residues. Germline V gives CDR1 LGHDT, CDR2 YNNKEL (reference sequence). The V and J ends lost 1 base and 4 bases, in that order; junction bases with no gene match: 6. Each participant's cohort was designated according to participant-reported clinical history. Assay: immunoSEQ multiplex PCR; the TCRdb copy retains only in-frame clones and omits some. The table includes nearly 400,000 clones, around nine tenths detected once. Sequencing was performed on PBMCs or T cells enriched from blood (not recorded which). This sequence was found in a woman aged 30 to 39 who had recovered from COVID-19. This chain connects TRBV3-1 (or the pseudogene TRBV3-2) to TRBJ2-5, with 7 bases lining up with TRBD1. This CDR3 reads CASSQVGGFGETQYF. CDR3 sequence (DNA): TGTGCCAGCAGCCAAGTAGGGGGCTTCGGAGAGACCCAGTACTTC.